These 14 T cell receptor beta chains were all obtained from the same sample, sequenced in a study of T cell changes during pregnancy in multiple sclerosis (dated by TCRdb to between 2018 and 2021). The library came from the immunoSEQ multiplex PCR assay. The immuneACCESS repertoire file appears here via TCRdb, limited to in-frame rearrangements. These files lack a portion of the clones; in checked studies, under half of the deficit traces to unresolved V genes, and the cause of the others is not known. For this sample the table gives 78,000 or so clones, of which over 80% were detected only once. The leading ten clones occupy 0.35% to 0.45% of the sample. Sample: CD4+ T cells from peripheral blood mononuclear cells, taken before pregnancy. Receptors were obtained from a female donor with multiple sclerosis, enrolled in a pregnancy study.

The V and J genes are TRBV7-2 and TRBJ2-5; TRBD1 might be the D (5 bases). Per the germline V gene, CDR1 is SGHTA and CDR2 is FQGNSA. The CDR3 spans 13 residues. V lost 5 bases and J lost 5, with 12 bases in between. The CDR3 sequence: CASSGAFRETQYF. For the CDR3, the DNA is TGTGCCAGCAGCGGGGCGTTTCGGGAGACCCAGTACTTC.

The genes are TRBV13 and TRBJ2-1, with D tentatively TRBD1 (5 bases). Germline loops: CDR1 PRHDT, CDR2 FYEKMQ (reference sequence). The CDR3 sequence is 13 residues long. The V and J ends lost 0 bases and 10 bases respectively, with 10 bases between them. The CDR3 bases are TGTGCCAGCAGCTTAGGGGCCAACAGGGAGCAGTTCTTC. Protein sequence: CASSLGANREQFF.

V gene TRBV5-1 combines with J gene TRBJ2-1; TRBD1 might be the D (6 bases). This CDR3 region has 14 residues. The ends were cut back, 6 bases at V and 0 bases at J, with 10 bases in the middle. From germline, CDR1 is SGHRS and CDR2 YFSETQ. In DNA, the CDR3 is TGCGCCAGCAACAGGGACCTCTCCTACAATGAGCAGTTCTTC. Protein: CASNRDLSYNEQFF. Drawing the rest from reference TRBV5-1 and TRBJ2-1, the complete variable domain is KAGVTQTPRYLIKTRGQQVTLSCSPISGHRSVSWYQQTPGQGLQFLFEYFSETQRNKGNFPGRFSGRQFSNSRSEMNVSTLELGDSALYLCASNRDLSYNEQFFGPGTRLTVL.

In its sample, this clone was seen once. The chain recombines TRBV15 with TRBJ1-2; the match to TRBD1 covers 7 bases. The J segment lost 6 bases and the V segment lost 5 bases, leaving 9 bases of the junction unmatched. The CDR3 is 14 amino acids. Germline V gene lookup returns CDR1 LNHNV and CDR2 YYDKDF (reference sequence). The CDR3 loop is CATSAYDRANGYTF. CDR3 bases: TGTGCCACCAGCGCCTATGACAGGGCGAATGGCTACACCTTC.

The genes are TRBV5-5 and TRBJ1-1; 7 nucleotides agree with TRBD1. Germline assignment: CDR1 SGHKS and CDR2 YYEKEE (reference sequence). V lost 3 bases and J lost 3; bases outside the gene matches: 14. The CDR3 consists of 17 residues. This CDR3 reads CASSSDPQGYSDTEAFF. CDR3 bases: TGTGCCAGCAGCTCGGACCCACAGGGGTACAGTGACACTGAAGCTTTCTTT. Together with reference TRBV5-5 and TRBJ1-1, the CDR3 gives the full variable domain: DAGVTQSPTHLIKTRGQQVTLRCSPISGHKSVSWYQQVLGQGPQFIFQYYEKEERGRGNFPDRFSARQFPNYSSELNVNALLLGDSALYLCASSSDPQGYSDTEAFFGQGTRLTVV.

The chain uses TRBV7-9 and TRBJ2-5; 7 bases line up with TRBD1. CDR3 size: 15 residues. The germline V gene encodes CDR1 SEHNR and CDR2 FQNEAQ (reference sequence). Germline trimming cut 2 bases from V and 1 base from J; bases unmatched to any gene: 4. CDR3: CASSLPRGFQETQYF. DNA for the CDR3: TGTGCCAGCAGCTTACCCAGGGGGTTCCAAGAGACCCAGTACTTC.

The chain combines TRBV15 with TRBJ2-5, with D tentatively TRBD2 (6 bases). CDR3 length: 15 amino acids. V shed 0 bases and J shed 7 bases, with 15 bases lying between them. CDR1 is LNHNV and CDR2 is YYDKDF in the germline V gene (reference sequence). The CDR3, as DNA: TGTGCCACCAGCAGAGACCCTAGCGCCCAGGGGACCCAGTACTTC. Its protein product is CATSRDPSAQGTQYF.

CDR3 region: CASSQDLGTWGTTGLSYEQYF. The CDR3 DNA sequence: TGCGCCAGCAGCCAAGATTTGGGGACTTGGGGGACCACGGGTCTGTCCTACGAGCAGTACTTC. The chain is built from TRBV4-1 and TRBJ2-7, with a weak D call TRBD2 (6 bases). CDR1 MGHRA and CDR2 YSYEKL come from the germline V gene. The V and J ends lost 0 bases and 1 base respectively, with 28 bases between them. The CDR3 contains 21 residues.

The rearrangement links TRBV10-3 to TRBJ2-2; 10 positions match TRBD2. The ends lost 3 bases at V and 4 bases at J; junction bases unmatched: 5. This CDR3 has 16 amino acids. Germline V CDR1 and CDR2: ENHRY, SYGVKD. CDR3 loop: CAISDLAGVGTGELFF. In DNA form, the CDR3 reads TGTGCCATCAGTGACCTAGCGGGAGTGGGCACCGGGGAGCTGTTTTTT.

The CDR3 DNA is TGTGCCAGTAGCCCGGGACAGGGGGCGTGGGAGACCCAGTACTTC. This codes for CASSPGQGAWETQYF. V and J are TRBV19 and TRBJ2-5; the match to TRBD1 covers 12 bases. This CDR3 has 15 amino acids. Germline loops: CDR1 LNHDA, CDR2 SQIVND (reference sequence). J lost 5 bases, V lost 6 bases, and 7 bases had no gene match.

This chain links TRBV19 with TRBJ2-3; weak D call: TRBD2 (6 bases). Germline V gives CDR1 LNHDA, CDR2 SQIVND (reference sequence). V shed 3 bases and J shed 4 bases, with 11 bases lying between them. This CDR3 spans 14 amino acids. The CDR3 nucleotides read TGTGCCAGTAGTATTGGCGGGAAGGCAGATACGCAGTATTTT. It translates to CASSIGGKADTQYF.

The V and J genes are TRBV30 and TRBJ2-1; D call uncertain. The germline gives CDR1 GTSNPN, CDR2 SVGIG (reference sequence). With 1 base removed from V and 4 bases from J, the gap between germline ends came to 11 bases. The CDR3 has 14 amino acids. CDR3 DNA sequence: TGTGCCTGGAGTGCCAACCACTGGTACAATGAGCAGTTCTTC. This translates into CAWSANHWYNEQFF.

The chain joins TRBV9 to TRBJ2-3; perhaps TRBD2 as D (5 bases). Germline V CDR1 and CDR2: SGDLS, YYNGEE. The germline V and J ends were trimmed by 3 bases and 2 bases, with 7 bases remaining between them. The CDR3 length is 13 residues. CDR3 loop: CASSAGITDTQYF. CDR3 in DNA: TGTGCCAGCAGCGCGGGAATCACAGATACGCAGTATTTT.

The V and J genes are TRBV9 and TRBJ1-1; unclear D gene. V was pared by 0 bases and J by 0 bases, with 6 bases between. Germline assignment: CDR1 SGDLS and CDR2 YYNGEE. This CDR3 has 14 amino acids. This chain's CDR3 is CASSVDLLNTEAFF. The CDR3 DNA sequence: TGTGCCAGCAGCGTAGATCTCTTGAACACTGAAGCTTTCTTT.